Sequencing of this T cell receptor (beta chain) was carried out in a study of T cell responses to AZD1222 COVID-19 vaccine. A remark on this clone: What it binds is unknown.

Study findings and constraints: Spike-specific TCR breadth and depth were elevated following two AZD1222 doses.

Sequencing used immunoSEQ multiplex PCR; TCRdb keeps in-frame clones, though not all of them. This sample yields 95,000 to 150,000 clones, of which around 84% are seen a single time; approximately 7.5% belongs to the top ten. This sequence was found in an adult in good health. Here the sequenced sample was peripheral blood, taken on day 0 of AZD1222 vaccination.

The CDR3 sequence: CSVAGGFTEAFF. CDR3 in DNA: TGCAGCGTGGCAGGGGGCTTCACTGAAGCTTTCTTT. This chain links TRBV29-1 with TRBJ1-1, with 8 positions matching TRBD1. This CDR3 spans 12 amino acids. Germline V gives CDR1 SQVTM, CDR2 ANQGSEA. V lost 6 bases and J lost 4; bases outside the gene matches: 4.